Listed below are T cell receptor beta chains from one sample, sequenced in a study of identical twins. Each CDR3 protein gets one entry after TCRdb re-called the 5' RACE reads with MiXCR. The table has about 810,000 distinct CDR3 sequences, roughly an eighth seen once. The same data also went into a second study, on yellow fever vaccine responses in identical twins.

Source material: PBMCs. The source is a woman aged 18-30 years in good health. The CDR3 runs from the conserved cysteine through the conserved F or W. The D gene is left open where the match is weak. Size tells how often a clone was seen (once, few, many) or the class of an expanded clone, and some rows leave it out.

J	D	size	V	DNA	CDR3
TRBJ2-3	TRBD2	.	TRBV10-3	TGTGCCATCAGTGGACCCGGGACTAGCGGGGATACGCAGTATTTT	CAISGPGTSGDTQYF
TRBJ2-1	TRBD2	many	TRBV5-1	TGCGCCAGCAGCTTTTCGGGAGGGCCCAATGAGCAGTTCTTC	CASSFSGGPNEQFF
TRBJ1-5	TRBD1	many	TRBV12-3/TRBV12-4	TGTGCCAGCAGTCCCCGGGACAGACTTCAGCCCCAGCATTTT	CASSPRDRLQPQHF
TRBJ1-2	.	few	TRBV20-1	TGCAGTGCTATGACAGTCTATGGCTACACCTTC	CSAMTVYGYTF
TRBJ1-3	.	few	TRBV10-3	TGTGCCAGTGTGAATAACTTCTCTGGAAACACCATATATTTT	CASVNNFSGNTIYF
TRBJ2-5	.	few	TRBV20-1	TGCAGTGCTAGTACTAGATTGGAAGAGACCCAGTACTTC	CSASTRLEETQYF
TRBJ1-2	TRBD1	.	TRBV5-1	TGCGCCAGCAGCTCAAGGACAGGCCCCCTCTATGGCTACACCTTC	CASSSRTGPLYGYTF
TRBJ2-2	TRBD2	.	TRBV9	TGTGCCAGCAGCGTAGCGGGGGGGGGCACGAACACCGGGGAGCTGTTTTTT	CASSVAGGGTNTGELFF
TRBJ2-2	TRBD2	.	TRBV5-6	TGTGCCAGCAGCCCTAGCGGGGAGCGGGACACCGGGGAGCTGTTTTTT	CASSPSGERDTGELFF
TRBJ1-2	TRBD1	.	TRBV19	TGTGCCAGTAGTATAACAGGGGGCGGACGCTATGGCTACACCTTC	CASSITGGGRYGYTF
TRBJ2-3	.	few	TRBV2	TGTGCCAGCAGTGAAGCGCTTGGGGGGCCTGGAGATACGCAGTATTTT	CASSEALGGPGDTQYF
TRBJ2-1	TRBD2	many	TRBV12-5	TGTGCTAGTGGCCCTGAGGGACTAGCGCGATACAATGAGCAGTTCTTC	CASGPEGLARYNEQFF
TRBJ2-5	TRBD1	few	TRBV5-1	TGCGCCAGCAGCTTGGGTGACAGGGATTTCGAGACCCAGTACTTC	CASSLGDRDFETQYF
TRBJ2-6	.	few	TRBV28	TGTGCCAGCAGTTTTAGAGGAGGCACTAGGTACTCTGGGGCCAACGTCCTGACTTTC	CASSFRGGTRYSGANVLTF
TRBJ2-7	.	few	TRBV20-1	TGCAGTGCTAGAGATAATAAGCGAAGCTCCTACGAGCAGTACTTC	CSARDNKRSSYEQYF
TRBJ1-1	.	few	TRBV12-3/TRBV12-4	TGTGCCAGCAGTTTACAGGGGCCCCGAGGAGGGGCTTTCTTT	CASSLQGPRGGAFF